The 29 T cell receptor beta chains given below trace back to one sample, sequenced in a study of patients and donors after allogeneic stem cell transplantation. TCRdb re-called the RT-PCR reads through MiXCR, storing one row per CDR3 protein. The data contain around 160,000 distinct CDR3 sequences, approximately 30% of them singletons. Sequencing was done on a sample of blood, either unsorted or a sorted T cell fraction (not recorded which). The source of these receptors is a human donor who was either an allogeneic HSCT recipient or a stem cell or donor lymphocyte infusion donor (not recorded which). It is not recorded whose cells these are; they may come from a transplant donor.

The chain uses TRBV5-1 and TRBJ2-7; D is tentatively TRBD1 or TRBD2 (5 bases each). CDR3 length: 14 residues. The V gene's germline CDR1 is SGHRS and CDR2 YFSETQ. V lost 1 base to trimming and J lost 2 bases, with 10 bases between them. DNA for the CDR3: TGCGCCAGCAGCTTGATCGGGGACCCCTACGAGCAGTACTTC. Protein sequence: CASSLIGDPYEQYF.

This clonotype occurred many times. This chain links TRBV4-3 with TRBJ1-6; a weak D match, TRBD1 (5 bases). Per the germline V gene, CDR1 is LGHNA and CDR2 is YSLEER. The germline V and J ends were trimmed by 3 bases and 13 bases, with 16 bases remaining between them. The CDR3 loop spans 14 amino acids. The CDR3 DNA reads TGCGCCAGCAGCCAGAACCGGGACCCCGCGCCCCTCCACTTT. It codes for CASSQNRDPAPLHF.

The chain has TRBV14 and TRBJ2-7, with D unresolved. Trimming took 6 bases from V and 6 from J, leaving 3 bases between them. Germline CDR1 reads SGHDN; CDR2 reads FVKESK. CDR3 length equals 9 residues. CDR3 DNA: TGTGCCAGCAGGCGCGAGCAGTACTTC. Amino acids: CASRREQYF.

This clonotype has ten or more counts. The chain carries TRBV6-5 and TRBJ1-1; D ambiguous. This CDR3 comprises 15 residues. Trimming removed 0 bases from V and 3 bases from J, with 11 bases in between. The germline V gene has CDR1 MNHEY and CDR2 SVGAGI. CDR3 DNA sequence: TGTGCCAGCAGTTACTCACGGGGATTGGACACTGAAGCTTTCTTT. This sequence encodes CASSYSRGLDTEAFF.

This sequence joins TRBV11-2 and TRBJ2-1; D is uncertain. The CDR3 extends over 13 amino acids. V shed 6 bases and J shed 4 bases, with 10 bases lying between them. Per germline, CDR1 SGHAT and CDR2 FQNNGV. CDR3 nucleotides: TGTGCCAGCAGACTTGACAATTACAATGAGCAGTTCTTC. This translates into CASRLDNYNEQFF.

This clonotype has at least ten counts. J is TRBJ1-1 and V is TRBV7-6, with 10 bases matching TRBD1. The length of the CDR3 is 13 residues. V was clipped by 4 bases and J by 4 bases; unmatched bases: 0. The germline V gene has CDR1 SGHVS and CDR2 FNYEAQ. CDR3 coding DNA: TGTGCCAGCAGCTGGACAGGGGGCACTGAAGCTTTCTTT. Translated: CASSWTGGTEAFF.

The rearrangement uses TRBV4-2 and TRBJ2-5, with no clear D. The CDR3 contains 12 residues. The germline CDR1 and CDR2 sequences are LGHNA and YNFKEQ. V lost 1 base to trimming and J lost 5 bases, with 5 bases between them. CDR3 DNA: TGTGCCAGCAGCCAAGTCCGGGAGACCCAGTACTTC. This translates into CASSQVRETQYF.

Remarks on this clonotype: Sequence at one end of the junction differs from germline and may be a read error. CDR3 DNA sequence: TGCAGCGTCGGCGGCGGAGGGACAAGGGATTTT. It translates to CSVGGGGTRDF. The genes are TRBV29-1 and TRBJ2-3; perhaps D is TRBD1 or TRBD2 (6 bases each). The CDR3 totals 11 residues. Germline CDR1 SQVTM, CDR2 ANQGSEA.

As for this clonotype: One junction end disagrees with the germline gene, perhaps due to a read error. For the CDR3, the DNA is TGTGCTAGCAGCTTAGAGGGGGGAACCGGGGAGCTGTTTTTT. Translation gives CASSLEGGTGELFF. The chain recombines TRBV7-7 with TRBJ2-2; TRBD1 or TRBD2 may be the D gene (6 bases each). Germline values: CDR1 SSHAT, CDR2 FNYEAQ (reference sequence). The CDR3 is 14 amino acids.

The chain links TRBV29-1 to TRBJ1-1; no clear D. Germline V gene data show CDR1 as SQVTM and CDR2 as ANQGSEA. The CDR3 totals 12 residues. V gave up 4 bases and J gave up 2 bases, with 8 bases separating them. The CDR3 loop is CSVGQINTEAFF. CDR3 nucleotides: TGCAGCGTTGGTCAGATAAACACTGAAGCTTTCTTT. Filled out from reference TRBV29-1 and TRBJ1-1, the complete variable domain reads SAVISQKPSRDICQRGTSLTIQCQVDSQVTMMFWYRQQPGQSLTLIATANQGSEATYESGFVIDKFPISRPNLTFSTLTVSNMSPEDSSIYLCSVGQINTEAFFGQGTRLTVV.

The V gene is TRBV20-1, the J gene TRBJ1-6; unclear D gene. The germline V gene encodes CDR1 DFQATT and CDR2 SNEGSKA (reference sequence). There are 12 residues in the CDR3. V shed 2 bases and J shed 10 bases, with 9 bases lying between them. Here the CDR3 DNA reads TGCAGTGCTAGATCAGTTGGCTCACCCCTCCACTTT. Its protein is CSARSVGSPLHF.

Only a few counts were recorded for this clonotype. The chain links TRBV20-1 to TRBJ2-7, with TRBD2 matching over 13 bases. CDR1 and CDR2 (germline): DFQATT, SNEGSKA (reference sequence). The CDR3 spans 15 residues. V trimming: 4 bases; J trimming: 2 bases; junction bases outside the gene matches: 5. The CDR3 region is CSATAGTSGTYEQYF. CDR3 DNA sequence: TGCAGTGCTACGGCCGGGACTAGCGGGACCTACGAGCAGTACTTC.

The chain is built from TRBV7-9 and TRBJ2-1; D is perhaps TRBD2 (6 bases). This CDR3 region has 16 residues. V gave up 2 bases and J gave up 3 bases, with 14 bases separating them. Per germline, CDR1 SEHNR and CDR2 FQNEAQ (reference sequence). The CDR3 DNA is TGTGCCAGCAGCTTACCCCCCGGACTAATCTACAATGAGCAGTTCTTC. It yields the protein CASSLPPGLIYNEQFF. The full variable domain, with the rest looked up from reference TRBV7-9 and TRBJ2-1, is DTGVSQNPRHKITKRGQNVTFRCDPISEHNRLYWYRQTLGQGPEFLTYFQNEAQLEKSRLLSDRFSAERPKGSFSTLEIQRTEQGDSAMYLCASSLPPGLIYNEQFFGPGTRLTVL.

This clonotype has at least ten counts. This sequence joins TRBV29-1 and TRBJ1-1, with 7 bases matching TRBD1. This CDR3 comprises 13 residues. Looked up from germline, CDR1 is SQVTM and CDR2 is ANQGSEA. Trimming at V came to 7 bases and at J to 1 base, leaving 6 bases not matched to a gene. CDR3 residues: CSAANRGNTEAFF. DNA for the CDR3: TGCAGCGCCGCAAACAGGGGGAACACTGAAGCTTTCTTT. Full variable domain (remainder filled in from reference TRBV29-1 and TRBJ1-1): SAVISQKPSRDICQRGTSLTIQCQVDSQVTMMFWYRQQPGQSLTLIATANQGSEATYESGFVIDKFPISRPNLTFSTLTVSNMSPEDSSIYLCSAANRGNTEAFFGQGTRLTVV.

On this clonotype itself: Compared with germline, one end of the junction differs, possibly owing to a read error. This chain joins TRBV10-3 and TRBJ2-7, with no clear D. CDR3 length: 11 amino acids. Germline assignment: CDR1 ENHRY and CDR2 SYGVKD. Written as DNA, the CDR3 is TGTGCCATCGGACCCCAACGGGTGCTGGTATTC. It translates to CAIGPQRVLVF.

This chain connects TRBV5-1 to TRBJ2-1; TRBD2 matches 11 bases. The CDR3 runs 15 residues. The V gene's germline CDR1 is SGHRS and CDR2 YFSETQ. V trimming: 4 bases; J trimming: 8 bases; junction bases outside the gene matches: 8. As DNA, the CDR3 is TGCGCCAGCAGCCCCGGGACTAGCGGTATGCATGAGCAGTTCTTC. This codes for CASSPGTSGMHEQFF.

In DNA, the CDR3 is TGTGCCACCAGCCCGGATTACACAGATACGCAGTATTTT. Its translation: CATSPDYTDTQYF. V gene TRBV24-1 combines with J gene TRBJ2-3; the D is unclear. The V end lost 7 bases, the J end lost 2 bases, and 9 bases lay between the germline ends. The CDR3 consists of 13 residues. Per the germline V gene, CDR1 is KGHDR and CDR2 is SFDVKD.

This rearrangement joins TRBV20-1 to TRBJ2-3, with 8 bases aligning to TRBD2. Germline V gives CDR1 DFQATT, CDR2 SNEGSKA (reference sequence). J gave up 2 bases and V 3 bases, and 13 bases lay outside the gene matches. The CDR3 is 17 residues long. This CDR3 is CSASDQRGGRPTDTQYF. The CDR3 DNA sequence: TGCAGTGCTAGCGACCAGAGGGGCGGGAGGCCCACAGATACGCAGTATTTT.

This clonotype was detected a few times. V usage is TRBV29-1 and J usage is TRBJ1-1; D is possibly TRBD1 (5 bases). Trimming took off 6 bases at V and 6 bases at J, with 26 bases between the two ends. CDR1 is SQVTM, CDR2 ANQGSEA, per germline. The CDR3 has 16 residues. Here the CDR3 DNA reads TGCAGCGTGGACCCTATGGGGGACTCCTGGCGGGCTGAAGCTTTCTTT. Translating it yields CSVDPMGDSWRAEAFF.

The rearrangement joins TRBV12-3 or TRBV12-4 to TRBJ2-5; no definite D call. V lost 9 bases to trimming and J lost 1 base, with 18 bases between them. This CDR3 spans 15 amino acids. The CDR3 coding sequence is TGTGCCAGTCCCCCCAACCTCGGGCCCCAAGAGACCCAGTACTTC. It encodes CASPPNLGPQETQYF.

In its sample, this clonotype was seen many times. The rearrangement joins TRBV5-1 to TRBJ1-5; no reliable D call. The CDR3 extends over 14 amino acids. Germline CDR1 is SGHRS and CDR2 is YFSETQ. Trimming left V 0 bases short and J 5 bases short, with 9 bases between. CDR3 in amino acids: CASSLGGADQPQHF. The CDR3 coding sequence is TGCGCCAGCAGCTTGGGTGGCGCCGATCAGCCCCAGCATTTT.

This clonotype was seen a few times. The chain links TRBV12-3 or TRBV12-4 to TRBJ1-3; D possibly corresponds to TRBD1 (6 bases). The CDR3 extends over 15 amino acids. Trimming left V 3 bases short and J 2 bases short, with 11 bases between. The CDR3 nucleotides read TGTGCCAGCAGTTTCGGGGGGGCAACTGGAAACACCATATATTTT. This encodes CASSFGGATGNTIYF.

This clonotype has more than one count but fewer than ten. The genes are TRBV24-1 and TRBJ1-1, with 8 bases lining up with TRBD1. The CDR3 is 15 residues long. The V and J ends lost 6 bases and 6 bases, in that order; junction bases with no gene match: 11. Germline V gene lookup returns CDR1 KGHDR and CDR2 SFDVKD. The DNA of the CDR3 is TGTGCCACCAGTATCTCAGGACAGGGTCGGCCTGAAGCTTTCTTT. This translates into CATSISGQGRPEAFF.

The V call is TRBV20-1, the J call TRBJ1-1; D unclear. This CDR3 has 13 residues. V lost 0 bases and J 1 base, leaving 6 bases between the germline ends. From germline, CDR1 is DFQATT and CDR2 SNEGSKA (reference sequence). The CDR3 sequence: CSARDPRNTEAFF. In DNA form, the CDR3 reads TGCAGTGCTAGAGATCCCAGGAACACTGAAGCTTTCTTT.

The V call is TRBV20-1, the J call TRBJ2-7; D may match TRBD1 or TRBD2 (5 bases each). Trimming shortened V by 3 bases and J by 7 bases, and 19 bases separated the two germline ends. Germline CDR1 is DFQATT and CDR2 is SNEGSKA (reference sequence). The CDR3 extends over 14 amino acids. In nucleotides, the CDR3 is TGCAGTGCTAGGCAGTACGAGGGGTGGGGTGAGCAGTACTTC. Amino acid sequence: CSARQYEGWGEQYF.

The V call is TRBV20-1, the J call TRBJ2-2, with D possibly matching TRBD1 (6 bases). Trimming pared 5 bases from V and 6 bases from J, leaving 10 bases between. Germline CDR1 is DFQATT and CDR2 is SNEGSKA (reference sequence). This CDR3 is built from 12 residues. The CDR3 here is CSALYRAGELFF. CDR3 sequence (DNA): TGCAGTGCTCTTTACAGGGCCGGGGAGCTGTTTTTT.

J is TRBJ1-5 and V is TRBV7-2, with no clear D. Germline assignment: CDR1 SGHTA and CDR2 FQGNSA. The CDR3 totals 15 residues. Trimming took off 2 bases at V and 3 bases at J, with 11 bases between the two ends. The CDR3 spells CASSLFTSANQPQHF. Written as DNA, the CDR3 is TGTGCCAGCAGCTTATTCACCTCGGCCAATCAGCCCCAGCATTTT.

This clonotype was seen a handful of times. The V call is TRBV9, the J call TRBJ2-7, with 12 bases matching TRBD2. This CDR3 is 16 amino acids long. J lost 5 bases, V lost 0 bases, and 6 bases had no gene match. Germline CDR1 reads SGDLS; CDR2 reads YYNGEE. CDR3 loop: CASSVATSGSQDEQYF. The CDR3 bases are TGTGCCAGCAGCGTAGCGACTAGCGGGAGCCAAGACGAGCAGTACTTC.

In its sample, this clonotype was seen a few times. The chain carries TRBV4-2 and TRBJ1-5; D is undetermined. V was trimmed by 5 bases and J by 4 bases, leaving 9 bases between them. CDR3 length: 13 amino acids. The V gene's germline CDR1 is LGHNA and CDR2 YNFKEQ. The CDR3 spells CASSEGENQPQHF. CDR3 DNA sequence: TGTGCCAGCAGCGAGGGAGAGAATCAGCCCCAGCATTTT.